This T cell receptor beta chain was obtained from a study of T-cell reconstitution after alpha-beta-depleted transplantation in children. Using unique molecular identifiers, the investigators prepared the TCRbeta library. From the PCR reads, TCRdb called clonotypes with MiXCR, one entry per CDR3 protein. Here the sample spans over 100,000 distinct CDR3 sequences, approximately 10% being singletons. Trimming shortened V by 6 bases and J by 6 bases, and 17 bases separated the two germline ends. CDR3 length: 15 amino acids. The table lists this clonotype with many counts. What it recognizes is unknown. Study-level findings and limits: TCRbeta diversity was high at day 60 in some patients (a result of surviving recipient T cells and thymic progenitors). Several hundred expanded graft clones reportedly gave rise to the alpha-beta T cells present about two months after transplant.

The chain links TRBV12-3 or TRBV12-4 to TRBJ2-2, with a weak D call TRBD2 (5 bases). Sequencing used PBMCs, obtained before TCRalphabeta/CD19-depleted stem cell transplant. The source of this sequence is a boy aged 2-15 years with acute lymphoblastic leukemia, due to receive a stem cell transplant. The chain's CDR3 is CASRGGRGNAGELFF. Written as DNA, the CDR3 is TGTGCCAGCAGGGGCGGACGGGGAAACGCCGGGGAGCTGTTTTTT.